These 23 T cell receptor beta chains share one sample of origin, sequenced in a study of T-cell reconstitution after alpha-beta-depleted transplantation in children. The library targeted TCRbeta and was prepared with unique molecular identifiers. TCRdb recomputed calls from the PCR reads with MiXCR, one row per CDR3 protein. The sample shows 300,000 to 400,000 distinct CDR3 sequences, 15% to 20% of them seen only once. The input for sequencing was PBMCs, mostly from graft donor cells, taken 360 days after TCRalphabeta/CD19-depleted stem cell transplant. These receptor sequences come from a male patient aged 2 to 9 who had a stem cell transplant for acute lymphoblastic leukemia, so the T cells may come from the graft donor.

Only one count was recorded for this clonotype. This chain uses TRBV9 with TRBJ2-7; 9 bases match TRBD2. Germline assignment: CDR1 SGDLS and CDR2 YYNGEE. The junction had 4 bases not matched to a gene; V was cut back by 0 bases and J by 3 bases. The CDR3 length is 15 residues. CDR3 loop: CASSVGTSDLYEQYF. Here the CDR3 DNA reads TGTGCCAGCAGCGTAGGGACTAGCGACCTCTACGAGCAGTACTTC.

This clonotype occurred many times. The rearrangement uses TRBV29-1 and TRBJ1-1, with a tentative D call TRBD1 (5 bases). The CDR3 covers 17 residues. Germline lookup yields CDR1 SQVTM and CDR2 ANQGSEA. Trimming shortened V by 2 bases and J by 1 base, and 20 bases separated the two germline ends. The CDR3 DNA is TGCAGCGTTGAAAGGAAACCGAGGGGCCCGTGGAACACTGAAGCTTTCTTT. Its translation is CSVERKPRGPWNTEAFF.

The J gene is TRBJ2-7, the V gene TRBV4-3; 10 bases are shared with TRBD1. The CDR3 has 18 residues. CDR1 LGHNA and CDR2 YSLEER come from the germline V gene. After removal of 0 bases from V and 2 bases from J, the junction contained 10 bases not matched to a gene. The CDR3 is CASSQDMVWDRGTYEQYF. CDR3 bases: TGCGCCAGCAGCCAAGATATGGTCTGGGACAGGGGAACCTACGAGCAGTACTTC.

The genes are TRBV2 and TRBJ2-7, with a tentative D call TRBD2 (6 bases). Trimming removed 6 bases from V and 0 bases from J, with 15 bases in between. Germline CDR1 SNHLY, CDR2 FYNNEI. The length of the CDR3 is 15 residues. The CDR3: CASRRDSVSSYEQYF. The CDR3 bases are TGTGCCAGCAGAAGGGACTCTGTGAGCTCCTACGAGCAGTACTTC.

This chain joins TRBV4-1 and TRBJ2-1, with 9 positions matching TRBD2. The germline V gene encodes CDR1 MGHRA and CDR2 YSYEKL. The CDR3 has 19 amino acids. V lost 3 bases and J lost 0; bases outside the gene matches: 12. The CDR3: CASSHLTLAGYSSYNEQFF. CDR3 in DNA: TGCGCCAGCAGCCACCTCACCCTAGCGGGGTACAGCTCCTACAATGAGCAGTTCTTC.

The rearrangement joins TRBV5-5 to TRBJ2-3; D may correspond to TRBD1 or TRBD2 (5 bases each). The CDR3 consists of 12 residues. Trimming cost V 2 bases and J 8 bases, with 9 bases left between them. Germline V CDR1 and CDR2: SGHKS, YYEKEE (reference sequence). This CDR3 reads CASSLPGSTQYF. CDR3 DNA sequence: TGTGCCAGCAGCTTACCAGGGAGTACGCAGTATTTT.

This chain joins TRBV15 and TRBJ2-7; D possibly uses TRBD1 or TRBD2 (5 bases each). CDR3 length equals 14 residues. Germline V lookup: CDR1 LNHNV, CDR2 YYDKDF (reference sequence). V lost 0 bases to trimming and J lost 4 bases, with 10 bases between them. CDR3: CATSREGDLYEQYF. The CDR3 coding sequence is TGTGCCACCAGCAGAGAGGGGGACCTTTACGAGCAGTACTTC.

This clonotype was seen at least ten times. V is TRBV4-1 and J is TRBJ2-1; possible D gene TRBD1, 6 bases. Trimming pared 2 bases from V and 3 bases from J, leaving 17 bases between. Germline lookup yields CDR1 MGHRA and CDR2 YSYEKL. The CDR3 covers 17 residues. As DNA, the CDR3 is TGCGCCAGCAGCCAAACCCTACAGGGTTTGGTCTACAATGAGCAGTTCTTC. This gives the protein CASSQTLQGLVYNEQFF.

The rearrangement joins TRBV5-1 to TRBJ2-2; D gene uncertain. The CDR3 sequence is 14 residues long. Trimming removed 4 bases from V and 1 base from J, with 8 bases in between. In germline, CDR1 is SGHRS, CDR2 YFSETQ. CDR3: CASSPIQNTGELFF. Here the CDR3 DNA reads TGCGCCAGCAGCCCAATACAGAACACCGGGGAGCTGTTTTTT.

This clonotype was detected a few times. The chain joins TRBV7-2 to TRBJ2-6; tentative D call: TRBD1 (5 bases). CDR1 and CDR2 (germline): SGHTA, FQGNSA. With 4 bases removed from V and 1 base from J, the gap between germline ends came to 5 bases. The CDR3 spans 14 residues. The CDR3 DNA reads TGTGCCAGCAGCTCAGGGTCTGGGGCCAACGTCCTGACTTTC. Translation gives CASSSGSGANVLTF.

This clonotype was found a few times. The rearrangement links TRBV7-2 to TRBJ1-1; 7 bases are shared with TRBD1. V lost 5 bases, J lost 4 bases, and 7 bases stayed unmatched. Germline V gene lookup returns CDR1 SGHTA and CDR2 FQGNSA. The CDR3 loop spans 14 amino acids. The CDR3 loop reads CASSRQGRGTEAFF. The CDR3 DNA sequence: TGTGCCAGCAGCCGACAGGGAAGGGGCACTGAAGCTTTCTTT.

This sequence joins TRBV6-2 or TRBV6-3 and TRBJ1-3; no clear D gene. The germline V gene encodes CDR1 MNHEY and CDR2 SVGEGT. There are 19 residues in the CDR3. V was shortened by 0 bases and J by 0 bases, with 18 bases between the two germline ends. The CDR3 spells CASSYSNRGPLISGNTIYF. In DNA, the CDR3 is TGTGCCAGCAGTTACTCCAACCGGGGTCCACTAATCTCTGGAAACACCATATATTTT.

V gene TRBV7-2 combines with J gene TRBJ2-5, with 10 nucleotides matching TRBD2. Germline V lookup: CDR1 SGHTA, CDR2 FQGNSA. The CDR3 consists of 17 residues. V lost 4 bases and J lost 4; bases outside the gene matches: 12. The CDR3: CASSSDPSGGLRETQYF. The CDR3 DNA reads as TGTGCCAGCAGCTCTGACCCTAGCGGGGGACTCCGAGAGACCCAGTACTTC.

The chain couples TRBV3-1 to TRBJ2-7; D ambiguous. The CDR3 extends over 15 amino acids. The germline CDR1 and CDR2 sequences are LGHDT and YNNKEL (reference sequence). Trimming removed 4 bases at V and 2 bases at J, with 15 bases between. CDR3 DNA: TGTGCCAGCAGCCCCTTAGCCCCCGACACCTACGAGCAGTACTTC. Amino acids: CASSPLAPDTYEQYF.

This chain uses TRBV4-3 with TRBJ2-1, with 7 bases fitting TRBD2. From germline, CDR1 is LGHNA and CDR2 YSLEER. V lost 1 base and J lost 5; bases outside the gene matches: 8. The CDR3 runs 16 residues. CDR3: CASSQGWDYINNEQFF. Written as DNA, the CDR3 is TGCGCCAGCAGCCAAGGCTGGGACTATATAAACAATGAGCAGTTCTTC.

This chain joins TRBV20-1 and TRBJ2-1, with 7 bases identical to TRBD2. Trimming took 0 bases from V and 4 from J; bases not matched to a gene: 3. The V gene's germline CDR1 is DFQATT and CDR2 SNEGSKA (reference sequence). The CDR3 is made up of 14 amino acids. The CDR3 is CSARDSGQYNEQFF. CDR3 sequence (DNA): TGCAGTGCTAGAGATAGCGGGCAATACAATGAGCAGTTCTTC.

The chain carries TRBV7-9 and TRBJ1-5; D call uncertain. The V gene lost 1 base and the J gene lost 6 bases, with 13 bases spanning the gap. CDR1 and CDR2 (germline): SEHNR, FQNEAQ (reference sequence). The CDR3 totals 15 residues. The CDR3 nucleotides are TGTGCCAGCAGCTTAGGGTGGGGTTCGGGTCAGCCCCAGCATTTT. It codes for CASSLGWGSGQPQHF.

Notes on this clonotype: This may stem from a read error, because a much larger clone lies one nucleotide away. V and J are TRBV20-1 and TRBJ2-1; TRBD2 is a possible D gene (5 bases). Looked up from germline, CDR1 is DFQATT and CDR2 is SNEGSKA (reference sequence). The CDR3 runs to 15 residues. The CDR3 here is CCARDTLALYNEQFF. The CDR3 bases are TGCTGTGCTAGAGATACCCTAGCCCTCTACAATGAGCAGTTCTTC.

The chain is built from TRBV7-8 and TRBJ2-3, with D perhaps TRBD2 (6 bases). Germline V gene sequence: CDR1 SGHVS, CDR2 FQNEAQ. V lost 11 bases and J lost 6, with 24 bases in between. The CDR3 is 15 residues long. The CDR3 sequence: CAGGVGLRRGDTQYF. CDR3 coding DNA: TGTGCCGGAGGGGTAGGGCTGCGACGGGGCGATACGCAGTATTTT.

This clonotype has more than one count but fewer than ten. The rearrangement joins TRBV29-1 to TRBJ2-7; the D gene is possibly TRBD2 (6 bases). Per germline, CDR1 SQVTM and CDR2 ANQGSEA. Deletions cut 1 base from V and 4 bases from J, with 8 bases between. The CDR3 contains 12 residues. In nucleotides, the CDR3 is TGCAGCGTTGAAGTGGGGAGGTACGAGCAGTACTTC. Its protein product is CSVEVGRYEQYF.

This clonotype was recorded a few times. The CDR3 sequence: CAISSTDFTGELFF. The CDR3 DNA follows: TGTGCCATCAGTTCCACTGATTTCACCGGGGAGCTGTTTTTT. The chain is built from TRBV10-3 and TRBJ2-2, with unresolved D. The V end lost 5 bases, the J end lost 4 bases, and 11 bases lay between the germline ends. The CDR3 runs to 14 residues. The V gene's germline CDR1 is ENHRY and CDR2 SYGVKD.

CDR3 amino acids: CASSSGLAGATDTQYF. The DNA for the CDR3 is TGTGCCAGCAGCTCGGGACTAGCGGGAGCCACAGATACGCAGTATTTT. This chain joins TRBV7-9 and TRBJ2-3; 14 bases align to TRBD2. Trimming cost V 4 bases and J 2 bases; bases outside gene matches: 2. CDR1 and CDR2 (germline): SEHNR, FQNEAQ (reference sequence). The CDR3 sequence is 16 residues long.

V and J are TRBV20-1 and TRBJ2-7; TRBD1 or TRBD2 may be the D gene (5 bases each). The germline V gene encodes CDR1 DFQATT and CDR2 SNEGSKA (reference sequence). V was pared by 2 bases and J by 5 bases, with 13 bases between. The CDR3 length is 13 residues. For the CDR3, the DNA is TGCAGTGCTAGAATCAGGGTGAGGGACGAGCAGTACTTC. The encoded protein is CSARIRVRDEQYF.